A selection of T cell receptor beta chains follows, all from one sample in a study of neurological immune-mediated disorders. TCRdb passed the 5' RACE reads through MiXCR, listing each CDR3 protein once. The sample shows tens of thousands of distinct CDR3 sequences, approximately 4.5% of them seen only once. What was sequenced was PBMCs. The source of these receptors is a man in his late teens or twenties in good health. Both conserved end residues are part of each CDR3. A D gene is named only where the DNA matches it firmly. A clone size is listed for some rows: how often the clone was seen (once, few, many), or a class if it is expanded.

>TRBV20-1|TRBJ2-1|NA|NA|16
CSASAPRGRTYNEQFF
TGCAGTGCTAGTGCACCTCGGGGTAGGACCTACAATGAGCAGTTCTTC
>TRBV6-5|TRBJ1-1|many|TRBD1|13
CASSSDRGQGAFF
TGTGCCAGCAGTTCCGACAGGGGGCAAGGAGCTTTCTTT
>TRBV5-1|TRBJ1-4|many|NA|15
CASSYDGPSGGKLFF
TGCGCCAGCAGTTACGATGGGCCAAGTGGGGGAAAACTGTTTTTT
>TRBV10-2|TRBJ1-1|few|NA|16
CASNPRERGATTEAFF
TGCGCCAGCAATCCCCGGGAGCGGGGGGCGACCACTGAAGCTTTCTTT
>TRBV6-1|TRBJ1-1|many|NA|14
CASSPQAGDTEAFF
TGTGCCAGCAGTCCCCAGGCCGGGGACACTGAAGCTTTCTTT
>TRBV5-1|TRBJ2-7|few|NA|13
CASSLGGGGEQYF
TGCGCCAGCAGCTTAGGAGGAGGTGGTGAGCAGTACTTC
>TRBV29-1|TRBJ2-1|many|NA|14
CSVERATRDNEQFF
TGCAGCGTTGAAAGGGCAACTCGGGACAATGAGCAGTTCTTC
>TRBV27|TRBJ1-2|many|TRBD1|17
CASSFLPGQGVGYGYTF
TGTGCCAGCAGTTTTTTGCCGGGACAGGGTGTCGGCTATGGCTACACCTTC
>TRBV7-3|TRBJ2-3|few|TRBD2|16
CASSRGGTGGTDTQYF
TGTGCCAGCAGCCGGGGGGGGACCGGGGGCACAGATACGCAGTATTTT
>TRBV5-1|TRBJ2-7|many|NA|13
CASSLDTPLEQYF
TGCGCCAGCAGCTTGGACACTCCCCTCGAGCAGTACTTC
>TRBV6-5|TRBJ1-1|many|NA|12
CASSGRETEAFF
TGTGCCAGCAGTGGGAGGGAAACTGAAGCTTTCTTT
>TRBV27|TRBJ2-7|many|TRBD2|14
CASSSTTSGHEQYF
TGTGCCAGCAGTTCCACGACTAGCGGCCACGAGCAGTACTTC
>TRBV20-1|TRBJ1-5|many|TRBD1|13
CSSPGQGHQPQHF
TGCAGTAGTCCCGGACAGGGCCATCAGCCCCAGCATTTT
>TRBV20-1|TRBJ1-2|many|NA|11
CSAYQGPGYTF
TGCAGTGCTTACCAGGGGCCTGGCTACACCTTC
>TRBV18|TRBJ1-1|many|NA|13
CASSHGQNTEAFF
TGTGCCAGCTCACACGGACAGAACACTGAAGCTTTCTTT
>TRBV5-1|TRBJ1-4|many|NA|15
CASSLEQQANEKLFF
TGCGCCAGCAGCTTGGAACAGCAGGCTAATGAAAAACTGTTTTTT
>TRBV20-1|TRBJ1-1|many|NA|12
CSAPRWEPEAFF
TGCAGTGCTCCTAGGTGGGAACCTGAAGCTTTCTTT
>TRBV6-6|TRBJ1-4|many|NA|13
CASKGPGIQKLFF
TGTGCCAGCAAGGGGCCGGGGATACAAAAACTGTTTTTT
>TRBV7-2|TRBJ1-3|many|NA|15
CASSHPRGSGNTIYF
TGTGCCAGCAGCCACCCCAGGGGCTCTGGAAACACCATATATTTT
>TRBV6-5|TRBJ2-1|many|TRBD1|14
CASRTGNYYNEQFF
TGTGCCAGCAGGACAGGGAACTACTACAATGAGCAGTTCTTC
>TRBV5-6|TRBJ2-7|many|NA|13
CASTDDIAYEQYF
TGTGCCAGCACCGACGACATTGCCTACGAGCAGTACTTC
>TRBV7-3|TRBJ2-1|many|TRBD2|16
CASSSAGGSSYNEQFF
TGTGCCAGCAGTTCGGCCGGGGGGAGCTCCTACAATGAGCAGTTCTTC
>TRBV5-1|TRBJ2-3|many|NA|14
CASSLGTSTDTQYF
TGCGCCAGCAGCTTGGGGACTAGCACAGATACGCAGTATTTT
>TRBV6-5|TRBJ2-5|many|NA|13
CASNHPSQETQYF
TGTGCCAGCAATCATCCGTCCCAAGAGACCCAGTACTTC
>TRBV20-1|TRBJ2-2|many|NA|12
CSARSSTGELFF
TGCAGTGCTAGATCCTCAACCGGGGAGCTGTTTTTT
>TRBV20-1|TRBJ2-3|many|NA|12
CSETSTTDTQYF
TGCAGTGAGACCTCTACGACAGATACGCAGTATTTT
>TRBV5-1|TRBJ1-2|many|NA|21
CASSFLSAHLGRTQVRYGYTF
TGCGCCAGCAGCTTTCTGAGCGCCCACCTCGGGAGAACTCAGGTGCGGTATGGCTACACCTTC
>TRBV5-1|TRBJ1-2|many|NA|14
CASSLVTLSSGYTF
TGCGCCAGCAGCTTGGTAACTCTCTCCTCTGGCTACACCTTC
>TRBV6-5|TRBJ2-7|many|NA|15
CASSNLGHLSYEQYF
TGTGCCAGCAGTAACCTGGGACACCTTTCCTACGAGCAGTACTTC
>TRBV7-9|TRBJ1-2|many|NA|15
CASSLVVTLLGGYTF
TGTGCCAGCAGCTTAGTAGTCACTTTGTTGGGTGGCTACACCTTC
>TRBV12-3/TRBV12-4|TRBJ2-7|many|TRBD2|13
CASSFRGGYEQYF
TGTGCCAGCAGTTTTCGGGGGGGCTACGAGCAGTACTTC
>TRBV20-1|TRBJ1-1|many|NA|14
CSARDPQGGGGAFF
TGCAGTGCTAGAGATCCCCAGGGAGGTGGTGGGGCTTTCTTT
>TRBV14|TRBJ2-2|many|TRBD2|18
CASSQDRAGTRTREELFF
TGTGCCAGCAGCCAAGATCGAGCCGGGACTAGGACAAGAGAGGAGCTGTTTTTT
>TRBV2|TRBJ1-3|many|NA|15
CASSYNGLAGNTIYF
TGTGCCAGCAGTTACAACGGGCTCGCGGGAAACACCATATATTTT
>TRBV28|TRBJ1-2|many|TRBD1|13
CASSDSGGTGYTF
TGTGCCAGCAGTGACTCAGGGGGGACTGGCTACACCTTC
>TRBV6-2/TRBV6-3|TRBJ2-3|many|TRBD2|15
CASSYPAMRGGWEYF
TGTGCCAGCAGTTACCCCGCTATGCGGGGGGGCTGGGAGTATTTT
>TRBV6-4|TRBJ2-3|many|TRBD2|15
CASSGGSGGTDTQYF
TGTGCCAGCAGTGGTGGTAGCGGGGGCACAGATACGCAGTATTTT
>TRBV5-4|TRBJ2-6|many|NA|15
CASSKDSSGANVLTF
TGTGCCAGCAGCAAAGATAGCTCTGGGGCCAACGTCCTGACTTTC
>TRBV5-4|TRBJ2-6|many|NA|15
CASSSLGLGTNVLTF
TGTGCCAGCAGCTCACTGGGGCTGGGGACCAACGTCCTGACTTTC
>TRBV5-1|TRBJ2-3|many|TRBD1|16
CASSLTTGQGTDTQYF
TGCGCCAGCAGCTTGACGACAGGGCAGGGAACAGATACGCAGTATTTT
>TRBV6-5|TRBJ2-1|many|TRBD2|15
CASSLGTSGGLIRIF
TGTGCCAGCAGTTTGGGGACTAGCGGGGGCCTAATCCGAATCTTC
>TRBV9|TRBJ2-5|many|NA|13
CASSADRRGAQYF
TGTGCCAGCAGCGCGGACAGGCGGGGGGCCCAGTACTTC
>TRBV20-1|TRBJ1-6|many|NA|16
CSARDPSGTGDSPLHF
TGCAGTGCTAGGGACCCATCGGGGACGGGGGATTCACCCCTCCACTTT
>TRBV27|TRBJ2-2|many|TRBD1|15
CASSSGTGVTGELFF
TGTGCCAGCAGTTCCGGGACAGGGGTCACCGGGGAGCTGTTTTTT
>TRBV3-1|TRBJ1-2|many|TRBD1|14
CASSLPGQVYGYTF
TGTGCCAGCAGCCTCCCAGGACAGGTCTATGGCTACACCTTC